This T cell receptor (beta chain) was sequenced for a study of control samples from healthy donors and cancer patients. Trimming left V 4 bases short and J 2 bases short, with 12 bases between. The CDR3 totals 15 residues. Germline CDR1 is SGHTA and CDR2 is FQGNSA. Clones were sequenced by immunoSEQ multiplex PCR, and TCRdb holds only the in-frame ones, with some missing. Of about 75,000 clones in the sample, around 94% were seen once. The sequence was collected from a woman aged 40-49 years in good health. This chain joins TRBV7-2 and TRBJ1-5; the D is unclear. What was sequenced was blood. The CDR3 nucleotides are TGTGCCAGCAGCTCAACCCCGGAGGGCAATCAGCCCCAGCATTTT. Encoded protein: CASSSTPEGNQPQHF.